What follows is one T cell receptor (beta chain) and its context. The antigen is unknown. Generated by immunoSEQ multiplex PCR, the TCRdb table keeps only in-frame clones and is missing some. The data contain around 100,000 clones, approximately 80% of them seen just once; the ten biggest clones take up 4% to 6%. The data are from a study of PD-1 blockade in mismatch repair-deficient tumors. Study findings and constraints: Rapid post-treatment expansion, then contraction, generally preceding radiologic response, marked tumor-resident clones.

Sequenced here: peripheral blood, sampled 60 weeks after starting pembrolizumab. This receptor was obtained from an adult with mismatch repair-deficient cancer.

CDR3 nucleotides: TGTGCCAGCAGTTTTTCAACCGGGAGCGAACAGCCCCAGCATTTT. This translates into CASSFSTGSEQPQHF. The gene calls are TRBV27 and TRBJ1-5; D call uncertain. V lost 3 bases and J lost 7, with 16 bases in between. Germline V gives CDR1 MNHEY, CDR2 SMNVEV (reference sequence). The CDR3 has 15 residues.